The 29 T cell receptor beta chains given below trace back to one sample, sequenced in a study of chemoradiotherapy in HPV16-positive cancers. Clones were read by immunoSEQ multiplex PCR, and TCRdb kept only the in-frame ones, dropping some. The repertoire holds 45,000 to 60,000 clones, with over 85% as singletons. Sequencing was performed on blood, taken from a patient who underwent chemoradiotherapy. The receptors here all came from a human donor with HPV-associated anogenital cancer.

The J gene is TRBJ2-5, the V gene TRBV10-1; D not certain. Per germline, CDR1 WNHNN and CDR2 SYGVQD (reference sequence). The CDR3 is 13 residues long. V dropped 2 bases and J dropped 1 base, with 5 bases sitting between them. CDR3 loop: CASSENSQETQYF. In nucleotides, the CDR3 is TGCGCCAGCAGTGAGAACAGCCAAGAGACCCAGTACTTC.

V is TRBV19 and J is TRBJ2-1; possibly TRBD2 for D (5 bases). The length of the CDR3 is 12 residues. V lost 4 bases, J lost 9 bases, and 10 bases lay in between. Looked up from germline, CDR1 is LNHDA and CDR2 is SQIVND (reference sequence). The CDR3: CASSKEVSEQFF. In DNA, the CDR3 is TGTGCCAGTAGTAAGGAGGTGTCTGAGCAGTTCTTC.

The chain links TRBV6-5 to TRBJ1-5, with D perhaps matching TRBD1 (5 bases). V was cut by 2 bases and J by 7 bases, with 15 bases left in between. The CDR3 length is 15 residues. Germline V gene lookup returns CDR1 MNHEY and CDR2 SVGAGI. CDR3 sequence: CASSYGTAGGQPQHF. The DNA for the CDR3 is TGTGCCAGCAGTTACGGGACCGCCGGAGGCCAGCCCCAGCATTTT.

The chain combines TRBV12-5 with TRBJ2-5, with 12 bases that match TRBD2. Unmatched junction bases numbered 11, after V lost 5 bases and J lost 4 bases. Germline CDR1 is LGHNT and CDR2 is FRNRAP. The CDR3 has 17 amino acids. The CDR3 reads CASGLARLAGARETQYF. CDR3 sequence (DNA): TGTGCTAGTGGTCTTGCCAGACTAGCGGGAGCGCGAGAGACCCAGTACTTC.

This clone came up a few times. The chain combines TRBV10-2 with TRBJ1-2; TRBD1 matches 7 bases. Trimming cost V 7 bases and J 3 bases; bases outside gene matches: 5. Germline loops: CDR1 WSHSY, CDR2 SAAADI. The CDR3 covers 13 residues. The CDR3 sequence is CASTTGADYGYTF. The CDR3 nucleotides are TGCGCCAGCACTACAGGGGCGGACTATGGCTACACCTTC.

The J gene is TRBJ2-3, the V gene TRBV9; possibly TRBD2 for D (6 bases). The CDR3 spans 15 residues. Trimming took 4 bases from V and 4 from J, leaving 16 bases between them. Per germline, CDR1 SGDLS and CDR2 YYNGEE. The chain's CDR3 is CASSPQTGLSDTQYF. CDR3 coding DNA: TGTGCCAGCAGCCCTCAGACGGGACTGTCAGATACGCAGTATTTT.

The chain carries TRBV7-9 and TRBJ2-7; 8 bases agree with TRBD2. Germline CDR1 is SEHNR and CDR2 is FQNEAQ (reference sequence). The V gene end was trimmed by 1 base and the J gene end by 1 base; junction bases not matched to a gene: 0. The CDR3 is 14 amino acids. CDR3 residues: CASSLGGGSYEQYF. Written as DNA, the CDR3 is TGTGCCAGCAGCTTAGGCGGGGGGTCCTACGAGCAGTACTTC.

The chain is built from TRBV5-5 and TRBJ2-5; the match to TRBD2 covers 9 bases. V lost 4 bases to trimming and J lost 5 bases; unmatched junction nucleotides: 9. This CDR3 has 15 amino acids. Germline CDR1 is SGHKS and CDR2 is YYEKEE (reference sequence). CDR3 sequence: CASSPLAGGPETQYF. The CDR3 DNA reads TGTGCCAGCAGCCCCCTCGCGGGGGGGCCGGAGACCCAGTACTTC.

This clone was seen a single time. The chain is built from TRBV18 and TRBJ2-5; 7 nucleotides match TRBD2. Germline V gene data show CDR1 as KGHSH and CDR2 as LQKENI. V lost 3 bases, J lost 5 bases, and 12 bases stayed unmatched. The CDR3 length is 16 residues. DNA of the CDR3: TGTGCCAGCTCACCTGGAGGCCGCCTCGGGAGGGAGACCCAGTACTTC. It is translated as CASSPGGRLGRETQYF.

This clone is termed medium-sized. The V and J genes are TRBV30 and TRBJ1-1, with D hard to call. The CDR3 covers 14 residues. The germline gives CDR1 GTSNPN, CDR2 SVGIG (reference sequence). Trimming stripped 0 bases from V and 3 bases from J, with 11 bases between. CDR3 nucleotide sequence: TGTGCCTGGAGTGTACTTGGAAAGTACACTGAAGCTTTCTTT. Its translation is CAWSVLGKYTEAFF.

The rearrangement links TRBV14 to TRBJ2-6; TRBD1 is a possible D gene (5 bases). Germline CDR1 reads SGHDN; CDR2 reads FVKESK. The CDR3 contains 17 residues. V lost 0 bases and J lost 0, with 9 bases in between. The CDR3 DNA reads TGTGCCAGCAGCCAAGACCCAGGGTTCTCTGGGGCCAACGTCCTGACTTTC. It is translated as CASSQDPGFSGANVLTF.

CDR3 residues: CASSAPDGAGGYNEQFF. The CDR3 coding sequence is TGTGCCAGCAGCGCCCCTGACGGAGCTGGCGGATACAATGAGCAGTTCTTC. The rearrangement joins TRBV9 to TRBJ2-1; no definite D call. This CDR3 spans 17 amino acids. V was pared by 3 bases and J by 4 bases, with 20 bases between. The germline CDR1 and CDR2 sequences are SGDLS and YYNGEE.

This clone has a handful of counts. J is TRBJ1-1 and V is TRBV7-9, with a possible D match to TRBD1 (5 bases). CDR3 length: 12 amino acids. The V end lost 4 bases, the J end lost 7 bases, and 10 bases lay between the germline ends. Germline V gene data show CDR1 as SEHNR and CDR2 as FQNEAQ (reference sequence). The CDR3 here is CASSSSDSEAFF. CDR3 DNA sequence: TGTGCCAGCAGCTCCTCCGACAGTGAAGCTTTCTTT.

CDR3 DNA sequence: TGTGCCAGCAGGGACGGGACAGCCAACTATGGCTACACCTTC. Its protein product is CASRDGTANYGYTF. The rearrangement links TRBV7-2 to TRBJ1-2; TRBD1 aligns across 7 bases. Germline V gives CDR1 SGHTA, CDR2 FQGNSA. The CDR3 covers 14 residues. With 6 bases clipped from V and 2 bases from J, the junction kept 6 bases outside the gene matches.

The CDR3: CASSVAGGRSNEQFF. Here the CDR3 DNA reads TGTGCCAGCAGCGTAGCTGGCGGGAGGAGTAATGAGCAGTTCTTC. The chain has TRBV9 and TRBJ2-1; 8 bases fit TRBD2. Trimming took 0 bases from V and 7 from J; bases not matched to a gene: 6. CDR1 is SGDLS and CDR2 is YYNGEE in the germline V gene. This CDR3 is built from 15 residues.

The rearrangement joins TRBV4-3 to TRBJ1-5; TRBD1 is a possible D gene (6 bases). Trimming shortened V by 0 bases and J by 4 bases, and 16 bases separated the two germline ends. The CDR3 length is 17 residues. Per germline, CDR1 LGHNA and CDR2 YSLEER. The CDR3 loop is CASSQEGGGAGNQPQHF. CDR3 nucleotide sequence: TGCGCCAGCAGCCAAGAGGGCGGGGGGGCAGGTAATCAGCCCCAGCATTTT.

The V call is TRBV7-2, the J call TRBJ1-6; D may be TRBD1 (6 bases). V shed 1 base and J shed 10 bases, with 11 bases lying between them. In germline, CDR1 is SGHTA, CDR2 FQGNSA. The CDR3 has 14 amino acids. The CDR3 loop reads CASSLVGGDSPLHF. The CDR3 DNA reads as TGTGCCAGCAGCTTAGTAGGGGGAGACTCACCCCTCCACTTT. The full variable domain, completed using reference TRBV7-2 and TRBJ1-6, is GAGVSQSPSNKVTEKGKDVELRCDPISGHTALYWYRQSLGQGLEFLIYFQGNSAPDKSGLPSDRFSAERTGGSVSTLTIQRTQQEDSAVYLCASSLVGGDSPLHFGNGTRLTVT.

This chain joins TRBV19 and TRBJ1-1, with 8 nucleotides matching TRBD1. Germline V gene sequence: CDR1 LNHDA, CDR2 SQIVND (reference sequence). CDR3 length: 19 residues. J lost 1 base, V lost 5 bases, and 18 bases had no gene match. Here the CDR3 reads CASSVSRTGPIQRNTEAFF. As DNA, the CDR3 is TGTGCCAGTAGTGTCTCACGGACAGGGCCCATCCAGAGGAACACTGAAGCTTTCTTT.

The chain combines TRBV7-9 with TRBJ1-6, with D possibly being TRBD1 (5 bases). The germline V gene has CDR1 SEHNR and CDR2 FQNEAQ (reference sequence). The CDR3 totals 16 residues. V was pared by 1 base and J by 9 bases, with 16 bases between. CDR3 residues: CASSLGGMLGGSPLHF. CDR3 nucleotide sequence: TGTGCCAGCAGCTTAGGGGGGATGCTTGGGGGTTCACCCCTCCACTTT.

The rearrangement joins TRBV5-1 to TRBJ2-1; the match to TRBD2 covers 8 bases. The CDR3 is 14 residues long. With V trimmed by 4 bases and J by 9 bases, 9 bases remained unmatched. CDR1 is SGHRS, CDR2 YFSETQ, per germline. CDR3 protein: CASSHGRDGSEQFF. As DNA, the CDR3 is TGCGCCAGCAGCCACGGGAGGGACGGTAGTGAGCAGTTCTTC.

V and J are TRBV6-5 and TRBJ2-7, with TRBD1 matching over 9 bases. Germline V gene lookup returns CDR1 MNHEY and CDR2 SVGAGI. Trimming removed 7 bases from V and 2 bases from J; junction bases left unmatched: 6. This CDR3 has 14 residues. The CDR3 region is CASTDRGGPYEQYF. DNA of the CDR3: TGTGCCAGCACCGACAGGGGGGGTCCCTACGAGCAGTACTTC.

In DNA form, the CDR3 reads TGTGCCAGCAGCTTAGTGTTGGGTACCACCTACGAGCAGTACTTC. It specifies CASSLVLGTTYEQYF. The rearrangement joins TRBV11-2 to TRBJ2-7; D call uncertain. CDR1 is SGHAT, CDR2 FQNNGV, per germline. The CDR3 spans 15 residues. V lost 1 base to trimming and J lost 2 bases, with 12 bases between them. The variable domain in full, completed from reference TRBV11-2 and TRBJ2-7, reads EAGVAQSPRYKIIEKRQSVAFWCNPISGHATLYWYQQILGQGPKLLIQFQNNGVVDDSQLPKDRFSAERLKGVDSTLKIQPAKLEDSAVYLCASSLVLGTTYEQYFGPGTRLTVT.

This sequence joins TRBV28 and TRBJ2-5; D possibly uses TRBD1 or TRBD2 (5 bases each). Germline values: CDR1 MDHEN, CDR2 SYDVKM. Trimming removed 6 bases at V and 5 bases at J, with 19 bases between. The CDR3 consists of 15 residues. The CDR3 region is CASRSRGAPGETQYF. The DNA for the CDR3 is TGTGCCAGCAGGTCGCGAGGGGCACCGGGTGAGACCCAGTACTTC.

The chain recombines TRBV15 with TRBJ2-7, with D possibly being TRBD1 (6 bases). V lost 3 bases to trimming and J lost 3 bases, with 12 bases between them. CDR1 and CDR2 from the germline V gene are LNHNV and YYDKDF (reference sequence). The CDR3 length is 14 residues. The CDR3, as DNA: TGTGCCACCAGCAGGGCCCCGGACAGCTACGAGCAGTACTTC. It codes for CATSRAPDSYEQYF. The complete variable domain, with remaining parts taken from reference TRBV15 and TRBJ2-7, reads DAMVIQNPRYQVTQFGKPVTLSCSQTLNHNVMYWYQQKSSQAPKLLFHYYDKDFNNEADTPDNFQSRRPNTSFCFLDIRSPGLGDTAMYLCATSRAPDSYEQYFGPGTRLTVT.

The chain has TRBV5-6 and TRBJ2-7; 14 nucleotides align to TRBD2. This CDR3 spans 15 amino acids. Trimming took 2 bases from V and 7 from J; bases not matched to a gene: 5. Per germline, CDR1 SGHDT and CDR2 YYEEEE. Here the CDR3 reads CASSLGTSGGWEQYF. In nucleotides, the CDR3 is TGTGCCAGCAGCTTAGGGACTAGCGGGGGTTGGGAGCAGTACTTC.

For the CDR3, the DNA is TGTGCCAGCAGCCCTACAGGGACTGAAGCTTTCTTT. As protein: CASSPTGTEAFF. The rearrangement links TRBV7-6 to TRBJ1-1; possible D gene TRBD1, 6 bases. The CDR3 sequence is 12 residues long. V lost 5 bases, J lost 5 bases, and 9 bases lay in between. Germline V gives CDR1 SGHVS, CDR2 FNYEAQ.

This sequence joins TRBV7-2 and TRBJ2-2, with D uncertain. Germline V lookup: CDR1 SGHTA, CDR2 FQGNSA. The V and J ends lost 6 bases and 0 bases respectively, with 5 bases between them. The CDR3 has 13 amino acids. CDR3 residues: CASSSANTGELFF. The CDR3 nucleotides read TGTGCCAGCAGTTCCGCGAACACCGGGGAGCTGTTTTTT.

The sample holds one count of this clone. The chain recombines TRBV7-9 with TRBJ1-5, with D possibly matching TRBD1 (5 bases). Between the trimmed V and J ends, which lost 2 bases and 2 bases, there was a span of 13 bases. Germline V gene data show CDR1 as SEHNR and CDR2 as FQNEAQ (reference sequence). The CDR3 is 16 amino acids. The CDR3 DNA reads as TGTGCCAGCAGCTTAATTGGGGGAGAGGGCAATCAGCCCCAGCATTTT. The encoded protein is CASSLIGGEGNQPQHF.

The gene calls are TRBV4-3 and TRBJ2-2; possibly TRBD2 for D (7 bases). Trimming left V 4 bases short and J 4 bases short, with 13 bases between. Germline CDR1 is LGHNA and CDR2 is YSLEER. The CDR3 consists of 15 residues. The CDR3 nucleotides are TGCGCCAGCAGCCTTCTCGGGGGGCCCACCGGGGAGCTGTTTTTT. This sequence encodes CASSLLGGPTGELFF.